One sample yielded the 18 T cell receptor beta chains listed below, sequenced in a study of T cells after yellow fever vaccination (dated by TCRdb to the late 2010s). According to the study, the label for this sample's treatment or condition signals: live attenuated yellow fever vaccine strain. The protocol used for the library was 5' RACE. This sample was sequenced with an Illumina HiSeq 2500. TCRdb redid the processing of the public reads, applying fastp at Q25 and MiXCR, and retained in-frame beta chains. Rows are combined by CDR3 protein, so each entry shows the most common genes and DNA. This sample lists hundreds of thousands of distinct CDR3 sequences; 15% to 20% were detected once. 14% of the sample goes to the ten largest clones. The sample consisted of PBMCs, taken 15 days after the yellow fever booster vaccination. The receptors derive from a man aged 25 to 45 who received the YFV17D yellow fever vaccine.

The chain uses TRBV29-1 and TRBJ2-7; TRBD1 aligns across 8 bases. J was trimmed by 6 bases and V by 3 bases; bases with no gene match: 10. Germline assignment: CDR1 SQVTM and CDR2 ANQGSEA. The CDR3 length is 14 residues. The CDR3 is CSVDTGTGMREQYF. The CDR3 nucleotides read TGCAGCGTTGATACCGGGACAGGCATGCGCGAGCAGTACTTC.

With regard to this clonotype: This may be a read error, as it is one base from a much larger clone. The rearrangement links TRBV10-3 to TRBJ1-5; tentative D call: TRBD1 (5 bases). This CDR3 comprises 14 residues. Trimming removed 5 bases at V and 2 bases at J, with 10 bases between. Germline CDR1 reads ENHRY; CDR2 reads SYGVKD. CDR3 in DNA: TGTGCCATCAGTTTTTCGGGGGGCAATCAGCCCCAGCATTTT. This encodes CAISFSGGNQPQHF.

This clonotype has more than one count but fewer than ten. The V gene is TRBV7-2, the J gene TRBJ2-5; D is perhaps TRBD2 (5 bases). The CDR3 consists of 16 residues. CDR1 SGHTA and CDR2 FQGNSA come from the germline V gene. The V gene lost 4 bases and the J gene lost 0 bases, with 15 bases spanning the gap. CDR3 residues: CASSSEGVGYQETQYF. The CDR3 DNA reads TGTGCCAGCAGCTCCGAGGGTGTGGGGTACCAAGAGACCCAGTACTTC. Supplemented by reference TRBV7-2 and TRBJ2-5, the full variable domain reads GAGVSQSPSNKVTEKGKDVELRCDPISGHTALYWYRQSLGQGLEFLIYFQGNSAPDKSGLPSDRFSAERTGGSVSTLTIQRTQQEDSAVYLCASSSEGVGYQETQYFGPGTRLLVL.

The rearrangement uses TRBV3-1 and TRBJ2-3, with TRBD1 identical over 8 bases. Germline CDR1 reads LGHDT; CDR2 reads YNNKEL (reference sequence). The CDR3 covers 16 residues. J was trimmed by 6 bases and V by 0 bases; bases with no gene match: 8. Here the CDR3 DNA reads TGTGCCAGCAGCCAAGACGTCGGGCAGGGGGCGGATACGCAGTATTTT. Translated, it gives CASSQDVGQGADTQYF.

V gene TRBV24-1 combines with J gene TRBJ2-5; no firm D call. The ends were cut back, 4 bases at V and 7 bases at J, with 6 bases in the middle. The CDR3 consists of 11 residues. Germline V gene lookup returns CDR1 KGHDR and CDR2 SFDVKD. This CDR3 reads CATSEFGTQYF. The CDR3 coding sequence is TGTGCCACCAGTGAATTCGGGACCCAGTACTTC.

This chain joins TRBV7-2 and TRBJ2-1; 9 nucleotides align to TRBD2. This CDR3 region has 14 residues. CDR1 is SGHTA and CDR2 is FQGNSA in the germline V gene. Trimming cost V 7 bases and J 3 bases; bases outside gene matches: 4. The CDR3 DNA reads TGTGCCAGCACCTCTAGCGGGAACTACAATGAGCAGTTCTTC. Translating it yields CASTSSGNYNEQFF.

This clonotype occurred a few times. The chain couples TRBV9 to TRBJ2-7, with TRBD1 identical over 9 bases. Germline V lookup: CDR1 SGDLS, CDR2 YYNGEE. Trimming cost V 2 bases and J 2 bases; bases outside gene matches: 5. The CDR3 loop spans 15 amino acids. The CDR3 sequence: CASSVGTGRPYEQYF. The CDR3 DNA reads TGTGCCAGCAGCGTGGGGACAGGGCGTCCCTACGAGCAGTACTTC.

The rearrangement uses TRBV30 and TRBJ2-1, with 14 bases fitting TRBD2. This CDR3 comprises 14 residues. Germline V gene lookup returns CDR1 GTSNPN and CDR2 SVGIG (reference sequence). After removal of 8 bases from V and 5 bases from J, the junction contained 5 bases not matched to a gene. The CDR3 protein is CARGTSGSNNEQFF. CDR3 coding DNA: TGTGCCAGAGGGACTAGCGGGAGCAACAATGAGCAGTTCTTC.

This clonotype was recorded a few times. In DNA, the CDR3 is TGCAGTGCTAGCGGCGGGAGGGCCTCCAGTGAGCAGTTCTTC. Amino acids: CSASGGRASSEQFF. V usage is TRBV20-1 and J usage is TRBJ2-1; 9 bases are a match to TRBD2. This CDR3 spans 14 amino acids. Trimming cost V 3 bases and J 9 bases; bases outside gene matches: 9. Germline V gene data show CDR1 as DFQATT and CDR2 as SNEGSKA (reference sequence).

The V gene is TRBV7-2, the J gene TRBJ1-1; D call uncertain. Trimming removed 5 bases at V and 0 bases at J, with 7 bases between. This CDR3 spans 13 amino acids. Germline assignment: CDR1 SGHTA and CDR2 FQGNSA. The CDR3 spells CASSPQMNTEAFF. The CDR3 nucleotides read TGTGCCAGCAGCCCCCAGATGAACACTGAAGCTTTCTTT.

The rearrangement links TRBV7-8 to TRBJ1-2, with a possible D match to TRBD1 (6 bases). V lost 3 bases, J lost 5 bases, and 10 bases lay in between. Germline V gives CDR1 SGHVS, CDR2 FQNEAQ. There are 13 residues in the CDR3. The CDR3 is CASSLGGAYGYTF. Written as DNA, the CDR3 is TGTGCCAGCAGCTTGGGGGGCGCATATGGCTACACCTTC.

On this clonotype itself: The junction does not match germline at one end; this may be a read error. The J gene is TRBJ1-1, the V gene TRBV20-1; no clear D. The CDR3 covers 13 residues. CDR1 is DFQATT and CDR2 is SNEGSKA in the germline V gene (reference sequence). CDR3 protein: CSARRTGNAEAFF. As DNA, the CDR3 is TGCAGTGCTAGGAGAACGGGGAACGCTGAAGCTTTCTTT.

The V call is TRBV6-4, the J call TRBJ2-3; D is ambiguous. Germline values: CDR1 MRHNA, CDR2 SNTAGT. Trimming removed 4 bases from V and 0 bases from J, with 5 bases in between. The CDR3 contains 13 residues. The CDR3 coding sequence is TGTGCCAGCAGTGGACATAGCACAGATACGCAGTATTTT. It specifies CASSGHSTDTQYF.

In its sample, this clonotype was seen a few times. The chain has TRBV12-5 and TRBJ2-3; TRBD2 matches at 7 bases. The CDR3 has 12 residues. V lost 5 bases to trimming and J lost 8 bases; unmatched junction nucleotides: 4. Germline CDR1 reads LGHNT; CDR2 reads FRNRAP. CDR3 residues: CASGRLAGTQYF. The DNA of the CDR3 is TGTGCTAGTGGTCGACTAGCTGGTACGCAGTATTTT.

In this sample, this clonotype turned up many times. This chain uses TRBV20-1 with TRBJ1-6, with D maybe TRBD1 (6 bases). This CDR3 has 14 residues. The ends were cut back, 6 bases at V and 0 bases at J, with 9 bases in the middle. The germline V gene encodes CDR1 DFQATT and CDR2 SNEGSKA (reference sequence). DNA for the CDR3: TGCAGTGCACCGGACAGCTCCTATAATTCACCCCTCCACTTT. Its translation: CSAPDSSYNSPLHF.

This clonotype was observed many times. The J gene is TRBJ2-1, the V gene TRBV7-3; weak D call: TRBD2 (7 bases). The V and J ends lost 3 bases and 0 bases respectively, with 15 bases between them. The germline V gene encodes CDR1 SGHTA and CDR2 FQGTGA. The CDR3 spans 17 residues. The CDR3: CASSFQGGGSSYNEQFF. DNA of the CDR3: TGTGCCAGCAGCTTTCAAGGGGGGGGGAGCTCCTACAATGAGCAGTTCTTC.

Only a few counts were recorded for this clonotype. CDR3 nucleotides: TGCAGTGCTAGAGTGCCGGGACTGCTCACCGGGGAGCTGTTTTTT. It codes for CSARVPGLLTGELFF. The rearrangement links TRBV20-1 to TRBJ2-2; the D gene is possibly TRBD2 (6 bases). Per the germline V gene, CDR1 is DFQATT and CDR2 is SNEGSKA (reference sequence). CDR3 length: 15 residues. The V end lost 1 base, the J end lost 4 bases, and 13 bases lay between the germline ends.

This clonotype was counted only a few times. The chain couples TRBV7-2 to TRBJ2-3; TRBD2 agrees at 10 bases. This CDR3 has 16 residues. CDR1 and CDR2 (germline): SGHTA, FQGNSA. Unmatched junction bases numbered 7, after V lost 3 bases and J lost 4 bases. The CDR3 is CASSFLAGVIPDTQYF. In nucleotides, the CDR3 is TGTGCCAGCAGCTTCCTAGCGGGAGTGATCCCAGATACGCAGTATTTT.